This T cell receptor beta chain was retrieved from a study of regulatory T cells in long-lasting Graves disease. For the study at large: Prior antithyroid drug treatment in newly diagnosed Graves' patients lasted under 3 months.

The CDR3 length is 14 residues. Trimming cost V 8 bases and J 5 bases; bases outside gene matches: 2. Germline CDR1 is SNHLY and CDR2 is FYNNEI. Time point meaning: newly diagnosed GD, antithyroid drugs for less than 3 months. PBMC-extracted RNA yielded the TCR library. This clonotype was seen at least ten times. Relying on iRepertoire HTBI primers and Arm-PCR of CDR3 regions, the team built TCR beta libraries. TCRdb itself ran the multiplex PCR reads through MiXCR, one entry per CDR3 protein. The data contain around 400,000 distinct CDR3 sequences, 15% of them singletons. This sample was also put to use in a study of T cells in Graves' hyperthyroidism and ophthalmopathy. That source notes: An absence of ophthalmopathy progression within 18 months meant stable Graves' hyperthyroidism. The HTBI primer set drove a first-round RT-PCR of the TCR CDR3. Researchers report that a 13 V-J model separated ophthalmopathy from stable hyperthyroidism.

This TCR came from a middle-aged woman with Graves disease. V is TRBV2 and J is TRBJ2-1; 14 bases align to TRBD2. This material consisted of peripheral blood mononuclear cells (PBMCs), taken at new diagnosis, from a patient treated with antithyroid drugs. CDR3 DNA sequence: TGTGCCAGCGAGGGACTAGCGGGAGACAATGAGCAGTTCTTC. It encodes CASEGLAGDNEQFF.